This TCR beta chain was sequenced in a study of blood T cell repertoires in COVID-19. About the research overall: Samples came from the United States, Italy and Spain, spanning acute and convalescent COVID-19.

Data came from immunoSEQ multiplex PCR; TCRdb stores just in-frame clones and leaves some out. This table has about 300,000 clones, roughly 90% appearing once. This CDR3 has 16 residues. V shed 10 bases, J shed 3 bases, and the junction held 13 bases outside the gene matches. The germline V gene encodes CDR1 MNHEY and CDR2 SMNVEV (reference sequence). This TCR derives from a woman between 25 and 40 years old with COVID-19, enrolled during active disease. Sequences were obtained from peripheral blood. This chain links TRBV27 with TRBJ2-7, with TRBD1 identical over 12 bases. CDR3 residues: CATSGTGGEFLYEQYF. DNA for the CDR3: TGTGCCACCTCCGGGACAGGGGGCGAGTTCCTCTACGAGCAGTACTTC.